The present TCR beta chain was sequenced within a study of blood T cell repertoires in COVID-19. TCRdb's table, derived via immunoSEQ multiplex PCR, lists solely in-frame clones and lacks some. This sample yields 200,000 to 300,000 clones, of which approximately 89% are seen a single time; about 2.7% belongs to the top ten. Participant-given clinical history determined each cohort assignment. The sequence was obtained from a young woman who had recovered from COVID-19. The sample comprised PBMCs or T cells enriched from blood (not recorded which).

In DNA, the CDR3 is TGTGCCAGCAGCCTCTGGGGGGACGAGCAGTACTTC. This gives the protein CASSLWGDEQYF. The rearrangement links TRBV3-1 (or the pseudogene TRBV3-2) to TRBJ2-7; possible D gene TRBD2, 6 bases. The CDR3 runs 12 residues. CDR1 is LGHDT, CDR2 YNNKEL, per germline (reference sequence). With 4 bases removed from V and 5 bases from J, the gap between germline ends came to 9 bases.